These 10 T cell receptor beta chains share one sample of origin, sequenced in a study of glioma-infiltrating T cells. Amplification of TCR alpha and beta CDR3 regions from RNA used iRepertoire nested multiplex PCR. TCRdb re-called the multiplex PCR reads through MiXCR, storing one row per CDR3 protein. The data show over 100,000 distinct CDR3 sequences, with 25% seen just once and just under 35% held by the top ten. The sample was glioma tissue, nonneoplastic brain tissue, or PBMCs (not recorded which). The origin of the receptors is a human donor with low-grade glioma or glioblastoma, undergoing nonglioma brain surgery, or in good health (not recorded which).

This clonotype has a count of ten or more. V is TRBV24-1 and J is TRBJ1-2, with D possibly being TRBD1 (5 bases). Between the trimmed V and J ends, which lost 5 bases and 5 bases, there was a span of 11 bases. The CDR3 has 13 residues. CDR1 is KGHDR, CDR2 SFDVKD, per germline. The CDR3 DNA reads as TGTGCCACCAGTGGACCGGGGGGGTATGGCTACACCTTC. It specifies CATSGPGGYGYTF.

This clonotype occurred a few times. This rearrangement joins TRBV12-3 or TRBV12-4 to TRBJ2-1; D is possibly TRBD2 (5 bases). This CDR3 region has 14 residues. Trimming left V 5 bases short and J 5 bases short, with 13 bases between. The CDR3 here is CASSKMDSNNEQFF. The CDR3 DNA is TGTGCCAGCAGTAAAATGGACTCTAACAATGAGCAGTTCTTC.

On this clonotype: One end of the junction varies from germline; a read error may be responsible. V is TRBV6-8 and J is TRBJ1-1; D remains ambiguous. The CDR3 runs 15 residues. Germline CDR1 and CDR2: MNHGY and SAAAGT. CDR3 protein: CASSYTLQSDTEAFF. CDR3 nucleotide sequence: TGTGCCAGCAGTTACACCCTACAGAGCGACACTGAGGCTTTCTTT.

This clonotype has ten or more counts. The V gene is TRBV28, the J gene TRBJ2-7, with 8 bases aligning to TRBD2. Germline V lookup: CDR1 MDHEN, CDR2 SYDVKM. J gave up 0 bases and V 4 bases, and 5 bases lay outside the gene matches. The CDR3 is 15 amino acids. DNA of the CDR3: TGTGCCAGCAGTTCCGAGCGGGAGCGCTCCTACGAGCAGTACTTC. Amino acid sequence: CASSSERERSYEQYF.

Ten or more counts support this clonotype. This chain joins TRBV6-2 or TRBV6-3 and TRBJ2-7, with 9 bases fitting TRBD1. With 4 bases clipped from V and 7 bases from J, the junction kept 17 bases outside the gene matches. Germline-derived CDR1 and CDR2 are MNHEY and SVGEGT. The CDR3 is 17 amino acids. The DNA of the CDR3 is TGTGCCAGCAGTTTGCCCCATTTTCCGACAGGGGGGCGAGAGCAGTACTTC. Its translation is CASSLPHFPTGGREQYF.

The CDR3 sequence: CASSPRMEGEQFF. The CDR3 bases are TGTGCCAGCAGCCCAAGGATGGAGGGTGAGCAGTTCTTC. The gene calls are TRBV5-4 and TRBJ2-1, with D possibly TRBD2 on 6 matching bases. Per germline, CDR1 SGHNT and CDR2 YYREEE (reference sequence). V lost 4 bases, J lost 9 bases, and 14 bases lay in between. This CDR3 spans 13 amino acids.

This clonotype was observed at least ten times. The chain has TRBV6-1 and TRBJ2-7; D remains unclear. V was shortened by 2 bases and J by 3 bases, with 2 bases between the two germline ends. CDR3 length equals 11 residues. The V gene's germline CDR1 is MNHNS and CDR2 SASEGT. The CDR3 here is CASSESYEQYF. As DNA, the CDR3 is TGTGCCAGCAGTGAAAGCTACGAGCAGTACTTC.

The table lists this clonotype with many counts. The chain couples TRBV20-1 to TRBJ2-4, with D perhaps matching TRBD2 (5 bases). Between the trimmed V and J ends, which lost 1 base and 6 bases, there was a span of 16 bases. Germline CDR1 and CDR2: DFQATT and SNEGSKA (reference sequence). This CDR3 has 15 residues. The CDR3 DNA sequence: TGCAGTGCTAGAGGCCCAGGTCGGGGAACAAACATTCAGTACTTC. Amino acids: CSARGPGRGTNIQYF.

This clonotype showed up many times. The chain links TRBV4-1 to TRBJ2-3, with D possibly being TRBD1 or TRBD2 (5 bases each). The ends were cut back, 3 bases at V and 0 bases at J, with 10 bases in the middle. The germline V gene encodes CDR1 MGHRA and CDR2 YSYEKL. CDR3 length equals 15 residues. DNA of the CDR3: TGCGCCAGCAGCCACCGGGACCAGAGCACAGATACGCAGTATTTT. Its translation: CASSHRDQSTDTQYF.

In its sample, this clonotype was seen many times. This sequence joins TRBV25-1 and TRBJ2-2; D perhaps matches TRBD2 (6 bases). The germline V and J ends were trimmed by 4 bases and 2 bases, with 14 bases remaining between them. This CDR3 is built from 16 residues. CDR1 is MGHDK, CDR2 SYGVNS, per germline. The CDR3 DNA follows: TGTGCCAGCAGTGTCCGGGACTTCCATAACACCGGGGAGCTGTTTTTT. Translation: CASSVRDFHNTGELFF.